Following are 19 T cell receptor beta chains from one sample sequenced in a study of cytomegalovirus exposure and HLA in healthy donors. Vbeta (60) and Jbeta (13) primers were used in the PCR. Sequenced by immunoSEQ multiplex PCR; TCRdb stores in-frame clones only, minus some. Seen here are about 160,000 clones, nearly 80% observed once, and the top ten hold just under 1%. The source material was PBMCs. These receptors all come from a woman in her forties or fifties in good health and CMV-seropositive.

This clone appeared a single time. The gene calls are TRBV7-9 and TRBJ1-1, with D possibly TRBD1 on 6 matching bases. Trimming cost V 1 base and J 9 bases, with 12 bases left between them. The germline V gene has CDR1 SEHNR and CDR2 FQNEAQ (reference sequence). This CDR3 contains 13 residues. CDR3 protein: CASSLGEGEKAFF. CDR3 sequence (DNA): TGTGCCAGCAGCTTAGGGGAGGGGGAAAAAGCTTTCTTT. The full variable domain, completed using reference TRBV7-9 and TRBJ1-1, is DTGVSQNPRHKITKRGQNVTFRCDPISEHNRLYWYRQTLGQGPEFLTYFQNEAQLEKSRLLSDRFSAERPKGSFSTLEIQRTEQGDSAMYLCASSLGEGEKAFFGQGTRLTVV.

The CDR3 region is CASSYEDGLFLPQHF. For the CDR3, the DNA is TGTGCCAGCAGTTACGAGGACGGACTATTTTTGCCCCAGCATTTT. V usage is TRBV6-6 and J usage is TRBJ1-5; D remains unclear. The length of the CDR3 is 15 residues. The V gene's germline CDR1 is MNHNY and CDR2 SVGAGI (reference sequence). Between the trimmed V and J ends, which lost 2 bases and 9 bases, there was a span of 17 bases.

This clone appeared once. The chain joins TRBV18 to TRBJ2-7; 7 nucleotides match TRBD1. The CDR3 has 13 residues. V dropped 3 bases and J dropped 3; count of bases not matched to a gene: 2. CDR1 and CDR2 from the germline V gene are KGHSH and LQKENI. CDR3 nucleotide sequence: TGTGCCAGCTCACCGGGACAGAACTACGAGCAGTACTTC. Protein: CASSPGQNYEQYF.

DNA for the CDR3: TGCGCCAGCAGCCAAGTTCGGGGTAGTGAAAAACTGTTTTTT. This gives the protein CASSQVRGSEKLFF. The chain is built from TRBV4-1 and TRBJ1-4, with D unresolved. The CDR3 has 14 residues. Trimming left V 1 base short and J 7 bases short, with 10 bases between. In germline, CDR1 is MGHRA, CDR2 YSYEKL.

V usage is TRBV2 and J usage is TRBJ2-3; 9 nucleotides agree with TRBD2. This CDR3 comprises 16 residues. V shed 6 bases and J 1 base; nucleotides not matched to a gene: 8. From germline, CDR1 is SNHLY and CDR2 FYNNEI. CDR3 residues: CASSAPSSGGTDTQYF. The CDR3 coding sequence is TGTGCCAGCAGCGCACCTTCTAGCGGGGGCACAGATACGCAGTATTTT.

CDR3 DNA sequence: TGCGCCAAAGGTTTAGCGGGGGTACCCTACGAGCAGTACTTC. It translates to CAKGLAGVPYEQYF. This chain connects TRBV4-1 to TRBJ2-7; 9 nucleotides match TRBD2. Germline CDR1 reads MGHRA; CDR2 reads YSYEKL. The V segment lost 10 bases and the J segment 2 bases; nucleotides outside the gene matches: 9. The CDR3 has 14 amino acids.

This sequence joins TRBV6-1 and TRBJ1-2, with D tentatively TRBD1 (5 bases). CDR3 size: 14 residues. Trimming took off 7 bases at V and 6 bases at J, with 18 bases between the two ends. Germline CDR1 reads MNHNS; CDR2 reads SASEGT. CDR3 in amino acids: CASTLRWGGDGYTF. In nucleotides, the CDR3 is TGTGCCAGCACCCTGAGGTGGGGGGGGGATGGCTACACCTTC.

The chain links TRBV2 to TRBJ1-5, with 8 nucleotides matching TRBD1. CDR3 length: 13 residues. Germline loops: CDR1 SNHLY, CDR2 FYNNEI. The trim removed 6 bases at V and 4 bases at J, leaving 2 bases unmatched. CDR3 in amino acids: CASRGQANQPQHF. CDR3 bases: TGTGCCAGCAGGGGACAGGCAAATCAGCCCCAGCATTTT.

The chain couples TRBV7-2 to TRBJ2-1, with D possibly being TRBD2 (5 bases). Per germline, CDR1 SGHTA and CDR2 FQGNSA. The V and J ends lost 4 bases and 4 bases respectively, with 11 bases between them. The CDR3 extends over 14 amino acids. CDR3 coding DNA: TGTGCCAGCAGCTGGTCGTGGGAGTACAATGAGCAGTTCTTC. Protein product: CASSWSWEYNEQFF.

Only a few counts were recorded for this clone. The DNA of the CDR3 is TGTGCCAGCAGCGCGGGGGGTAGTGCCACGGGGCCCCAGCATTTT. This encodes CASSAGGSATGPQHF. The chain recombines TRBV9 with TRBJ1-5; D might be TRBD1 (5 bases). This CDR3 has 15 residues. The germline V and J ends were trimmed by 3 bases and 9 bases, with 19 bases remaining between them. Germline CDR1 and CDR2: SGDLS and YYNGEE.

In DNA form, the CDR3 reads TGCGCCAGCAGCCAAGACCTAGTAGCTCGTATTGAAGCTTTCTTT. Its translation: CASSQDLVARIEAFF. V and J are TRBV4-3 and TRBJ1-1, with D unclear. The CDR3 runs to 15 residues. CDR1 and CDR2 from the germline V gene are LGHNA and YSLEER. Trimming removed 0 bases from V and 7 bases from J, with 15 bases in between.

The chain is built from TRBV6-1 and TRBJ2-7; no definite D call. The CDR3 sequence is 14 residues long. Trimming left V 4 bases short and J 2 bases short, with 12 bases between. The V gene's germline CDR1 is MNHNS and CDR2 SASEGT. CDR3 sequence reads: CASSVLLMPYEQYF. CDR3 sequence (DNA): TGTGCCAGCAGTGTCCTGCTAATGCCCTACGAGCAGTACTTC.

The chain is built from TRBV28 and TRBJ2-3, with TRBD2 identical over 9 bases. This CDR3 spans 17 amino acids. Germline V gene data show CDR1 as MDHEN and CDR2 as SYDVKM. Losses at the gene ends were 4 bases for V and 0 bases for J; bases not matched to a gene: 8. The CDR3 spells CASSSPTSGGSTDTQYF. CDR3 DNA sequence: TGTGCCAGCAGTTCCCCGACTAGCGGAGGGAGCACAGATACGCAGTATTTT.

The gene calls are TRBV28 and TRBJ1-5, with 9 positions matching TRBD1. This CDR3 region has 15 residues. CDR1 is MDHEN, CDR2 SYDVKM, per germline. V was pared by 6 bases and J by 5 bases, with 8 bases of the junction left unmatched. The CDR3 nucleotides read TGTGCCAGCAGGGGGACAGGGCTCGGCTATCAGCCCCAGCATTTT. It codes for CASRGTGLGYQPQHF.

This chain uses TRBV25-1 with TRBJ1-1; 8 bases match TRBD1. CDR3 length: 16 residues. V dropped 3 bases and J dropped 3; count of bases not matched to a gene: 9. Germline V lookup: CDR1 MGHDK, CDR2 SYGVNS. CDR3 residues: CASSDRDTGGDTEAFF. Written as DNA, the CDR3 is TGTGCCAGCAGTGACCGTGATACAGGGGGTGACACTGAAGCTTTCTTT.

The rearrangement joins TRBV18 to TRBJ1-1; TRBD1 matches 8 bases. CDR3 length equals 17 residues. The V gene end was trimmed by 2 bases and the J gene end by 5 bases; junction bases not matched to a gene: 13. Per the germline V gene, CDR1 is KGHSH and CDR2 is LQKENI. In DNA, the CDR3 is TGTGCCAGCTCACCAAAGGGGTCCGGACAGGGTCTTACTGAAGCTTTCTTT. It specifies CASSPKGSGQGLTEAFF.

The chain couples TRBV5-8 to TRBJ2-7; D might be TRBD1 (6 bases). The CDR3 is 13 amino acids. Germline lookup yields CDR1 SGHTS and CDR2 YDEGEE. V dropped 9 bases and J dropped 3 bases, with 16 bases sitting between them. DNA for the CDR3: TGTGCCACCCGACAGGTCGCGGTCTACGAGCAGTACTTC. Encoded protein: CATRQVAVYEQYF.

Concerning this clone: This is likely a read error, given that the CDR3 carries no conserved phenylalanine or tryptophan at its end. The chain employs TRBV7-2 and TRBJ2-6; D is uncertain. The CDR3 sequence is 17 residues long. Trimming took off 2 bases at V and 0 bases at J, with 11 bases between the two ends. CDR1 is SGHTA, CDR2 FQGNSA, per germline. Here the CDR3 reads CASSLSHVGSGANVLTS. Here the CDR3 DNA reads TGTGCCAGCAGCTTATCTCATGTGGGCTCTGGGGCCAACGTCCTGACTTCC.

The chain uses TRBV5-1 and TRBJ2-1; weak D call: TRBD2 (6 bases). Trimming removed 6 bases from V and 2 bases from J, with 15 bases in between. Germline CDR1 reads SGHRS; CDR2 reads YFSETQ. The CDR3 has 15 amino acids. This CDR3 reads CASTVSGTAYNEQFF. The DNA for the CDR3 is TGCGCCAGCACGGTCAGTGGGACTGCCTACAATGAGCAGTTCTTC.